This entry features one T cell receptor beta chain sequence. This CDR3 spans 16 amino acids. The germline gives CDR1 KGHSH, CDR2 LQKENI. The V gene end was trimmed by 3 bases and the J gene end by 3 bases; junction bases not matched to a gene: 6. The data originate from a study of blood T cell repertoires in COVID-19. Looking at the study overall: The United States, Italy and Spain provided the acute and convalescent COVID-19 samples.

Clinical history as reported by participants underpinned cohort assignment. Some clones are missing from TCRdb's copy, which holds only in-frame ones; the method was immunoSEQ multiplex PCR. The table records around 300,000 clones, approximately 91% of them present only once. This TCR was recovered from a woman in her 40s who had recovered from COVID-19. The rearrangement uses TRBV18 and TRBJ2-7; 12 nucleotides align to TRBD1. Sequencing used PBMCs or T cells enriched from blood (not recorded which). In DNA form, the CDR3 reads TGTGCCAGCTCACCGGCAGGGACAGGGGGCTTCTACGAGCAGTACTTC. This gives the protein CASSPAGTGGFYEQYF.